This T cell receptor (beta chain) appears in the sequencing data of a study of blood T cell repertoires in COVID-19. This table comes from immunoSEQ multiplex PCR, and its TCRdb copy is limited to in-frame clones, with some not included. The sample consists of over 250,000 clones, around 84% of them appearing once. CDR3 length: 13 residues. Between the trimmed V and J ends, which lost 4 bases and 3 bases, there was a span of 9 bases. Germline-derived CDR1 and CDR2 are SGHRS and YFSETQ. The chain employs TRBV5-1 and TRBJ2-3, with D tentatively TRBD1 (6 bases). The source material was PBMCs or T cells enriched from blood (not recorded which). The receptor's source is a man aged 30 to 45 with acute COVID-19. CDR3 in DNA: TGCGCCAGCAGCCTAGGACAGACAGATACGCAGTATTTT. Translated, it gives CASSLGQTDTQYF.